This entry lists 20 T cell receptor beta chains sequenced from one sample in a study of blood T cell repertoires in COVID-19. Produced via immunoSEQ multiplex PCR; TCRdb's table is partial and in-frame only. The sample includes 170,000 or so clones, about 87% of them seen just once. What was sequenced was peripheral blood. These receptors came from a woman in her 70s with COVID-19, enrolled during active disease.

DNA for the CDR3: TGTGCCAGCAGCTTACGGGACAGGGGGCCACCCCTCCACTTT. It specifies CASSLRDRGPPLHF. The J gene is TRBJ1-6, the V gene TRBV7-2; TRBD1 matches 12 bases. CDR3 length: 14 residues. Unmatched junction bases numbered 1, after V lost 2 bases and J lost 11 bases. Germline values: CDR1 SGHTA, CDR2 FQGNSA. Variable domain in full (rest from reference TRBV7-2 and TRBJ1-6): GAGVSQSPSNKVTEKGKDVELRCDPISGHTALYWYRQSLGQGLEFLIYFQGNSAPDKSGLPSDRFSAERTGGSVSTLTIQRTQQEDSAVYLCASSLRDRGPPLHFGNGTRLTVT.

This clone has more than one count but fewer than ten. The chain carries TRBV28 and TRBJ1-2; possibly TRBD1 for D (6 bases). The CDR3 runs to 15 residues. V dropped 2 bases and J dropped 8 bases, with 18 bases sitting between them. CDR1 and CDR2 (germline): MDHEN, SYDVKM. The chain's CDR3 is CASSLSSGVGRGYTF. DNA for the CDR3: TGTGCCAGCAGTTTAAGCTCAGGGGTCGGGCGCGGCTACACCTTC.

In DNA form, the CDR3 reads TGTGCCAGCAGTCAGACGGGACACTCCTACGAGCAGTACTTC. Translating gives CASSQTGHSYEQYF. The chain joins TRBV28 to TRBJ2-7; possibly TRBD1 for D (6 bases). V lost 5 bases, J lost 0 bases, and 11 bases lay in between. The germline gives CDR1 MDHEN, CDR2 SYDVKM. This CDR3 spans 14 amino acids.

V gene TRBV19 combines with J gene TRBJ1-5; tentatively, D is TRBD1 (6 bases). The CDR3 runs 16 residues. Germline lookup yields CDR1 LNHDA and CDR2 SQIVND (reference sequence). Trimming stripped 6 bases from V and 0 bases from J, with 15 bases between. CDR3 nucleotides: TGTGCCAGTAGCCACATGAGGGGGAGTAGCAATCAGCCCCAGCATTTT. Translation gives CASSHMRGSSNQPQHF.

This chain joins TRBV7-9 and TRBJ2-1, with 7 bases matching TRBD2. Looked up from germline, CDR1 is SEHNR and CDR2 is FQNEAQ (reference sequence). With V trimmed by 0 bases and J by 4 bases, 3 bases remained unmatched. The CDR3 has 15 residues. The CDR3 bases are TGTGCCAGCAGCTTAGCCGGGACTACTTACAATGAGCAGTTCTTC. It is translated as CASSLAGTTYNEQFF.

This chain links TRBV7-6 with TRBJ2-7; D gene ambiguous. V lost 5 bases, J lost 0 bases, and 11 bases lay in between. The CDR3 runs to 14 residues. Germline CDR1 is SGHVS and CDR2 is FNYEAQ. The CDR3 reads CASSHDSSSYEQYF. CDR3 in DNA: TGTGCCAGCAGCCATGACTCCTCCTCCTACGAGCAGTACTTC.

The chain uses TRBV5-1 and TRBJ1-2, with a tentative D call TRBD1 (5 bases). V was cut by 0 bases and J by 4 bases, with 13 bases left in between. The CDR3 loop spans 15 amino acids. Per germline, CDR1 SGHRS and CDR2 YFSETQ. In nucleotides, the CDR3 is TGCGCCAGCAGCTTGGAGGTCAGGGCGGTCTATGGCTACACCTTC. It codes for CASSLEVRAVYGYTF.

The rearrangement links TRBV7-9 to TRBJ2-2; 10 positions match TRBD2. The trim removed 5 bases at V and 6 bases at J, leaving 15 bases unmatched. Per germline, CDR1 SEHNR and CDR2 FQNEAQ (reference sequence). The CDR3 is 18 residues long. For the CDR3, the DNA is TGTGCCAGCAGCCCCTCAGTAAAGCGGGAGGGCCTGTCCGGGGAGCTGTTTTTT. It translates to CASSPSVKREGLSGELFF.

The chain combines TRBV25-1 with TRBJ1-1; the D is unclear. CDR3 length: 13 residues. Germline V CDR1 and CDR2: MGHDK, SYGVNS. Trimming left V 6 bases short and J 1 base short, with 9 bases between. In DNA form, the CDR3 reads TGTGCCAGCAGAAGCCCCCAGAACACTGAAGCTTTCTTT. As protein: CASRSPQNTEAFF.

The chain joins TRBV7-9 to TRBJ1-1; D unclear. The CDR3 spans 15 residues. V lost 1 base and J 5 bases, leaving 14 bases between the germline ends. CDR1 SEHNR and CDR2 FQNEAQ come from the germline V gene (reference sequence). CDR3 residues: CASSLGLERETEAFF. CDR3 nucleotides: TGTGCCAGCAGCTTAGGGCTAGAGAGGGAAACTGAAGCTTTCTTT.

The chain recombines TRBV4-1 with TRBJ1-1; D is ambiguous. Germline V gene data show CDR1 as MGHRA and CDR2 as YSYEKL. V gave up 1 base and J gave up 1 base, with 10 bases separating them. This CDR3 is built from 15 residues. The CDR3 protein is CASSQVSQTNTEAFF. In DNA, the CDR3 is TGCGCCAGCAGCCAAGTTTCACAGACGAACACTGAAGCTTTCTTT.

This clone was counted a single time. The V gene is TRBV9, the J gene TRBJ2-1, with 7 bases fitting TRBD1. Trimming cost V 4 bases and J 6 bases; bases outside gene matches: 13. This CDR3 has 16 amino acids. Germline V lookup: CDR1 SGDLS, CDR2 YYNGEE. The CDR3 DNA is TGTGCCAGCAGCCTCATAGACAGGGTTGCGGGCAATGAGCAGTTCTTC. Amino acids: CASSLIDRVAGNEQFF.

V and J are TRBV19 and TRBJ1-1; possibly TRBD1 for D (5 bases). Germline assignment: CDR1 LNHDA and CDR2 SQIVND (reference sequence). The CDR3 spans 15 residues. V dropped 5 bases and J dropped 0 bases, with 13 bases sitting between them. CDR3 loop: CASSPSTEMNTEAFF. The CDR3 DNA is TGTGCCAGTAGTCCCTCGACAGAGATGAACACTGAAGCTTTCTTT.

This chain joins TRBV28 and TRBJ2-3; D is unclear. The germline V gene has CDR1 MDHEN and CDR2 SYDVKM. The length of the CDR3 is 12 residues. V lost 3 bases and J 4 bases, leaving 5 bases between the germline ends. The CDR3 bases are TGTGCCAGCAGTTTGCTAGCAGATACGCAGTATTTT. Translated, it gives CASSLLADTQYF.

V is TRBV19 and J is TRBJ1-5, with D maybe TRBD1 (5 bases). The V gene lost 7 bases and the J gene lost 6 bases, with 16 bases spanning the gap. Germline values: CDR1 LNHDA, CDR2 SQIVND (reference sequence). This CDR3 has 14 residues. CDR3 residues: CASNRGGVSQPQHF. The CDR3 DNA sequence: TGTGCCAGTAACCGCGGGGGGGTCAGTCAGCCCCAGCATTTT.

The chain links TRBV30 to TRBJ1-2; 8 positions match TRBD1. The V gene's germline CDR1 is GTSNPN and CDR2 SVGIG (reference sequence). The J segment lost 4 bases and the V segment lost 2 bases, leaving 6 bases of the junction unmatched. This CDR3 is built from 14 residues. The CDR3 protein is CAWSLDRGIYGYTF. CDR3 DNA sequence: TGTGCCTGGAGTCTCGACAGGGGAATCTATGGCTACACCTTC.

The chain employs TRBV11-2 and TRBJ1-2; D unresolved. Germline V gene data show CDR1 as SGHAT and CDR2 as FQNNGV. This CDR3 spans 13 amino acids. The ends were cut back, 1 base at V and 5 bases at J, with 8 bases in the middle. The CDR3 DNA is TGTGCCAGCAGCTTAGCCCAATCATATGGCTACACCTTC. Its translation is CASSLAQSYGYTF.

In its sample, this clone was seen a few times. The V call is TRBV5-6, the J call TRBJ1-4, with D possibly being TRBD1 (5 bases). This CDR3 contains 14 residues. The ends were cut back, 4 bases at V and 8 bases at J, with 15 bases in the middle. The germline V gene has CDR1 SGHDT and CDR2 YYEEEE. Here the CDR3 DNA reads TGTGCCAGCAGCCACCGCAGGGTGGGGGAAAAACTGTTTTTT. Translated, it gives CASSHRRVGEKLFF.

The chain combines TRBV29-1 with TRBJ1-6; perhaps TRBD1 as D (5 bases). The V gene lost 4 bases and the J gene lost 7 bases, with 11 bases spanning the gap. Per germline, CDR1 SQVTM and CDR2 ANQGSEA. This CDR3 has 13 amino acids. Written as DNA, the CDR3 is TGCAGCGTTGCCGCCAGGGTGAATTCACCCCTCCACTTT. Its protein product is CSVAARVNSPLHF.

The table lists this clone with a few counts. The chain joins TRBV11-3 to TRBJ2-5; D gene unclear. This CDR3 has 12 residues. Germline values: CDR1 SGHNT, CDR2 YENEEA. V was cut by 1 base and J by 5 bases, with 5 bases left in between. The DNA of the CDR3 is TGTGCCAGCAGCTTAGCTGTGGAGACCCAGTACTTC. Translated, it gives CASSLAVETQYF.